Described below is a single T cell receptor (beta chain) sequence and its context. Its matching antigen is unknown. The CDR3 covers 13 residues. CDR1 MGHRA and CDR2 YSYEKL come from the germline V gene. V lost 3 bases and J lost 10, with 15 bases in between. The entry originates in a study of cytomegalovirus exposure and HLA in healthy donors. Overall study findings and caveats: TCR beta V- and J-gene trimming, according to a later analysis, was linked to a missense DCLRE1C variant. It was reported that TCR beta sequences correctly inferred the HLA-A and HLA-B alleles for most subjects.

PCR primers comprised 60 Vbeta and 13 Jbeta primers. Measured with immunoSEQ multiplex PCR; TCRdb has only the in-frame clones, and not every one. Among about 200,000 clones listed, 70% to 80% were seen once. Sequencing was done on a sample of PBMCs. The receptor was isolated from a girl aged 2 to 10 in good health and CMV-seronegative. The genes are TRBV4-1 and TRBJ1-1; possible D gene TRBD1, 6 bases. The CDR3 coding sequence is TGCGCCAGCAGCCATCTCGACGGCAGGGGAGCTTTCTTT. Amino acid sequence: CASSHLDGRGAFF.